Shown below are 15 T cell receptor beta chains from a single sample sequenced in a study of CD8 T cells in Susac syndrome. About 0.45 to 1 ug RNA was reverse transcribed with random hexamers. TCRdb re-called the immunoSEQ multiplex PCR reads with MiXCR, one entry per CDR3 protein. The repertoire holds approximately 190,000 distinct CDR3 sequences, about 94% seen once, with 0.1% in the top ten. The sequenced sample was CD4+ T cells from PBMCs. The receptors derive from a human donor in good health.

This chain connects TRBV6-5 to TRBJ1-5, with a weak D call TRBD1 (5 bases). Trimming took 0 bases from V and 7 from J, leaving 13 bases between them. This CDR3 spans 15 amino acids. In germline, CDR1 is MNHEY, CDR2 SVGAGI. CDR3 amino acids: CASSYSGGPGQPQHF. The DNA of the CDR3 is TGTGCCAGCAGTTACTCCGGGGGTCCGGGACAGCCCCAGCATTTT.

The CDR3 spells CASSFLGSSAGQFF. The DNA of the CDR3 is TGTGCCAGCAGCTTTTTAGGCAGTTCAGCGGGGCAGTTCTTC. The V and J genes are TRBV5-6 and TRBJ2-1, with D possibly matching TRBD2 (6 bases). Trimming pared 2 bases from V and 12 bases from J, leaving 18 bases between. Looked up from germline, CDR1 is SGHDT and CDR2 is YYEEEE. This CDR3 contains 14 residues.

CDR3 coding DNA: TGTGCCACCAGCAGTAGGGGCGGTCCTGGGGGGCGCCTGCAGGACTATGGCTACACCTTC. This gives the protein CATSSRGGPGGRLQDYGYTF. The chain is built from TRBV15 and TRBJ1-2, with D perhaps matching TRBD1 (6 bases). V was shortened by 3 bases and J by 3 bases, with 29 bases between the two germline ends. CDR3 length equals 20 residues. Germline lookup yields CDR1 LNHNV and CDR2 YYDKDF (reference sequence).

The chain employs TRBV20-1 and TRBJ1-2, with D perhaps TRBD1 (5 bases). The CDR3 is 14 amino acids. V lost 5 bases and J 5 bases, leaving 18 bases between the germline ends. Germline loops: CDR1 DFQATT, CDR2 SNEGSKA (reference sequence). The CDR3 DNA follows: TGCAGTGCTCCCCCCCAGGGTGTCGGATATGGCTACACCTTC. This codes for CSAPPQGVGYGYTF.

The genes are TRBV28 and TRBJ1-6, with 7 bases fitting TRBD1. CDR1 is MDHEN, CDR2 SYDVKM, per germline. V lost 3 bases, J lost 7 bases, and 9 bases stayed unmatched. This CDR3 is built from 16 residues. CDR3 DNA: TGTGCCAGCAGTTTTTTTCTGACAGGGCGCAATTCACCCCTCCACTTT. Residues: CASSFFLTGRNSPLHF.

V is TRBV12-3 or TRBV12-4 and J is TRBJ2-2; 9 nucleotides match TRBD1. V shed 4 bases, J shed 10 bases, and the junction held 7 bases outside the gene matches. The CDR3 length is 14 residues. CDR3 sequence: CASSSTGGMVELFF. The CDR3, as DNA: TGTGCCAGCAGTTCGACAGGGGGGATGGTGGAGCTGTTTTTT.

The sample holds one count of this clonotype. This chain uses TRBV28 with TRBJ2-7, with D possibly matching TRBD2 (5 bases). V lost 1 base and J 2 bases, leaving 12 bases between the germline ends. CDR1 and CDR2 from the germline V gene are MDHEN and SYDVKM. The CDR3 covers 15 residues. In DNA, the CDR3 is TGTGCCAGCAGTTTATTAGGCGGACTGACCTACGAGCAGTACTTC. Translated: CASSLLGGLTYEQYF.

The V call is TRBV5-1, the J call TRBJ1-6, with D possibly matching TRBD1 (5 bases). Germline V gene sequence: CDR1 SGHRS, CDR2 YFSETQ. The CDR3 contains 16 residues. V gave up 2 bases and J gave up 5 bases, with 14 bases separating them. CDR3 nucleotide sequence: TGCGCCAGCAGCTTCCAACCACAGGATCATAATTCACCCCTCCACTTT. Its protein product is CASSFQPQDHNSPLHF.

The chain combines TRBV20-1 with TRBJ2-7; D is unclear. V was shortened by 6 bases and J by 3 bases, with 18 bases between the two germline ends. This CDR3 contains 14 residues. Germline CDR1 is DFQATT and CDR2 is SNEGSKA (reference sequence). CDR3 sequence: CSAGEPVFLYEQYF. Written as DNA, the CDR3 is TGCAGTGCAGGAGAGCCTGTCTTTCTCTACGAGCAGTACTTC.

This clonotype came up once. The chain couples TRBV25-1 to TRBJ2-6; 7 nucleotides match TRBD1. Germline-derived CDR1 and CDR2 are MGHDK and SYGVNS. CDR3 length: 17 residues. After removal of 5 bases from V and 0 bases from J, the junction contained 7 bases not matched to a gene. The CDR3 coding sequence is TGTGCCAGCAGTACCTGGACAGGAGGCTCTGGGGCCAACGTCCTGACTTTC. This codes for CASSTWTGGSGANVLTF.

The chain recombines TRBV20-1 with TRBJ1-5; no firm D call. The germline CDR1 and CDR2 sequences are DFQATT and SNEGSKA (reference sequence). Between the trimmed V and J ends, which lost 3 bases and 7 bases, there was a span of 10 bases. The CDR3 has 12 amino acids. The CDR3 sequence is CSASPGSQPQHF. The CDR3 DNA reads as TGCAGTGCTAGCCCGGGGAGCCAGCCCCAGCATTTT.

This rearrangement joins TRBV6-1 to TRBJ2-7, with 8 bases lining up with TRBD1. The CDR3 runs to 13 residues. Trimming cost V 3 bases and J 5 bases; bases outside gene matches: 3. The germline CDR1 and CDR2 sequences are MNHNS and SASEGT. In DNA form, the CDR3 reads TGTGCCAGCAGTGACAGGGGGCTGAACGAGCAGTACGTC. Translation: CASSDRGLNEQYV.

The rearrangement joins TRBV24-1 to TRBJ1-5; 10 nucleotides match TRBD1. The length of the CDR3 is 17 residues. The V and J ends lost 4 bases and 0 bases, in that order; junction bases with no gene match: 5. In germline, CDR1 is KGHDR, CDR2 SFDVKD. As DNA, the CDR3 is TGTGCCACCAGTGACCCCAGGACAGGGGGTAGCAATCAGCCCCAGCATTTT. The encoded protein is CATSDPRTGGSNQPQHF.

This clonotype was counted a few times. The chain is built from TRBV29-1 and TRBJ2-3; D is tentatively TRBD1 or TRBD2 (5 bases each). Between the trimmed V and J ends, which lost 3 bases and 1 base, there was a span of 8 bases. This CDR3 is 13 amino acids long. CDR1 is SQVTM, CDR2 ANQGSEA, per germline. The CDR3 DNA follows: TGCAGCGTTGACGGGGACCGCACAGATACGCAGTATTTT. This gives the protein CSVDGDRTDTQYF.

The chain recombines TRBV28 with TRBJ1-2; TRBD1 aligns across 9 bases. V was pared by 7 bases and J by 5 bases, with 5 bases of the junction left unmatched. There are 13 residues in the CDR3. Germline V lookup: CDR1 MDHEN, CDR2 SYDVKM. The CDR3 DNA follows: TGTGCCAGCAACGTAGACAGGGGGTATGGCTACACCTTC. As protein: CASNVDRGYGYTF.